Following are 32 T cell receptor beta chains from one sample sequenced in a study of blood T cells in healthy people across ages. A J-beta primer mix and a sample-barcoded 5' primer were used in a second PCR of roughly 6 to 11 cycles. In TCRdb, the 5' RACE reads were re-called with MiXCR into one record per CDR3 protein. This table has hundreds of thousands of distinct CDR3 sequences, 29% appearing once. Sample: blood. All receptors come from a woman over 75 in good health.

As to this clonotype: With a much larger clone just one base away, this may be a read error. V usage is TRBV12-3 or TRBV12-4 and J usage is TRBJ1-1; no reliable D call. CDR3 length: 12 amino acids. CDR3 sequence reads: CVSSRVNTEAFF. CDR3 bases: TGTGTCAGCAGCCGGGTGAACACTGAAGCTTTCTTT.

A note on this clonotype: A much bigger clone sits one base away, suggesting this may be a read error. This chain connects TRBV29-1 to TRBJ2-7; perhaps TRBD1 as D (5 bases). Germline V lookup: CDR1 SQVTM, CDR2 ANQGSEA. Deletions cut 7 bases from V and 4 bases from J, with 17 bases between. The CDR3 sequence is 13 residues long. The CDR3 bases are TGCAGCGGTGGAAGGGGTTTGGGGTACGAGCAGTACTTC. Translation gives CSGGRGLGYEQYF.

This clonotype was detected ten times or more. The chain couples TRBV6-2 or TRBV6-3 to TRBJ1-1, with D possibly TRBD1 on 6 matching bases. This CDR3 is built from 13 residues. The V end lost 7 bases, the J end lost 2 bases, and 11 bases lay between the germline ends. CDR1 and CDR2 (germline): MNHEY, SVGEGT. CDR3 bases: TGTGCCAGCAATGGCAGGGGCAACACTGAAGCTTTCTTT. Translated: CASNGRGNTEAFF.

V and J are TRBV21-1 and TRBJ1-2. TRBV21-1 is given as a pseudogene. This CDR3 spans 16 amino acids. The CDR3 region is CASSQDIDKNNYGYTF. The CDR3, as DNA: TGTGCCAGCAGCCAAGATATTGACAAGAATAACTATGGCTACACCTTC.

The CDR3 loop reads CASGPRGSNEKLFF. In DNA, the CDR3 is TGTGCCAGTGGCCCGAGGGGATCTAATGAAAAACTGTTTTTT. The chain has TRBV19 and TRBJ1-4; a possible D gene is TRBD1 (5 bases). Germline V lookup: CDR1 LNHDA, CDR2 SQIVND (reference sequence). Trimming took 8 bases from V and 3 from J, leaving 13 bases between them. The CDR3 totals 14 residues.

This clonotype was counted a few times. The chain has TRBV2 and TRBJ2-5; 10 nucleotides line up with TRBD2. V lost 5 bases, J lost 4 bases, and 4 bases stayed unmatched. From germline, CDR1 is SNHLY and CDR2 FYNNEI. There are 14 residues in the CDR3. CDR3 region: CASSYTSGVETQYF. The CDR3 coding sequence is TGTGCCAGCAGTTACACTAGCGGGGTAGAGACCCAGTACTTC. Based on the CDR3 plus reference TRBV2 and TRBJ2-5, the full variable domain is EPEVTQTPSHQVTQMGQEVILRCVPISNHLYFYWYRQILGQKVEFLVSFYNNEISEKSEIFDDQFSVERPDGSNFTLKIRSTKLEDSAMYFCASSYTSGVETQYFGPGTRLLVL.

This clonotype was recorded many times. Relative to the germline gene, one junction end is altered; a read error may explain this. This rearrangement joins TRBV5-1 to TRBJ2-3; D might be TRBD2 (5 bases). The CDR3 runs 12 residues. The germline gives CDR1 SGHRS, CDR2 YFSETQ. The CDR3 loop is CASSPGVDTQYF. The CDR3 DNA reads TGTGCCAGCTCACCCGGGGTAGATACGCAGTATTTT.

This chain connects TRBV5-1 to TRBJ2-5, with TRBD2 identical over 12 bases. V shed 2 bases and J 0 bases; nucleotides not matched to a gene: 5. The germline V gene encodes CDR1 SGHRS and CDR2 YFSETQ. This CDR3 has 17 amino acids. CDR3 sequence: CASSFFGLAGNQETQYF. In DNA form, the CDR3 reads TGCGCCAGCAGCTTCTTTGGACTAGCGGGGAACCAAGAGACCCAGTACTTC.

Ten or more counts support this clonotype. The chain is built from TRBV24-1 and TRBJ2-1, with 7 bases identical to TRBD1. V trimming: 10 bases; J trimming: 7 bases; junction bases outside the gene matches: 9. Germline-derived CDR1 and CDR2 are KGHDR and SFDVKD. There are 13 residues in the CDR3. Here the CDR3 DNA reads TGTGCCACAGAGCCCGACAGGGAAAATGAGCAGTTCTTC. Protein product: CATEPDRENEQFF.

This clonotype was detected ten times or more. The chain has TRBV20-1 and TRBJ2-3, with a possible D match to TRBD2 (6 bases). Trimming pared 1 base from V and 1 base from J, leaving 9 bases between. This CDR3 is 14 amino acids long. Germline V gene sequence: CDR1 DFQATT, CDR2 SNEGSKA (reference sequence). The CDR3 loop reads CSARVGLGTDTQYF. CDR3 DNA sequence: TGCAGTGCTAGAGTGGGACTGGGCACAGATACGCAGTATTTT.

This clonotype was seen more than once but under ten times. The gene calls are TRBV7-2 and TRBJ1-3; 7 nucleotides match TRBD1. The V segment lost 5 bases and the J segment 6 bases; nucleotides outside the gene matches: 16. CDR3 length: 17 residues. The germline V gene has CDR1 SGHTA and CDR2 FQGNSA. CDR3 DNA: TGTGCCAGCAGCGAGTCTGGGGCCCGGGGGACAGAAAACACCATATATTTT. It specifies CASSESGARGTENTIYF.

This clonotype came up many times. V usage is TRBV20-1 and J usage is TRBJ2-3, with TRBD2 matching 8 bases. The V gene end was trimmed by 6 bases and the J gene end by 3 bases; junction bases not matched to a gene: 11. This CDR3 spans 15 amino acids. Germline CDR1 reads DFQATT; CDR2 reads SNEGSKA (reference sequence). The CDR3: CSAHPGTSRTDTQYF. In DNA form, the CDR3 reads TGCAGTGCCCACCCCGGGACTAGTCGGACAGATACGCAGTATTTT.

The chain uses TRBV29-1 and TRBJ2-1; D perhaps matches TRBD2 (6 bases). In germline, CDR1 is SQVTM, CDR2 ANQGSEA. The CDR3 runs to 12 residues. V gave up 7 bases and J gave up 3 bases, with 10 bases separating them. CDR3 sequence reads: CSAGTYYNEQFF. The CDR3 nucleotides are TGCAGCGCCGGGACTTACTACAATGAGCAGTTCTTC.

Ten or more counts support this clonotype. The genes are TRBV29-1 and TRBJ2-3; D assignment may be TRBD1 or TRBD2 (5 bases each). The germline V gene has CDR1 SQVTM and CDR2 ANQGSEA. CDR3 length: 14 amino acids. V lost 4 bases to trimming and J lost 2 bases, with 13 bases between them. The CDR3 DNA reads TGCAGCGTTGGTTGGGGACCCCCCACAGATACGCAGTATTTT. Amino acids: CSVGWGPPTDTQYF.

This clonotype came up many times. V gene TRBV20-1 combines with J gene TRBJ2-7, with 9 bases that match TRBD1. Unmatched junction bases numbered 15, after V lost 1 base and J lost 2 bases. The CDR3 contains 18 residues. Germline V gives CDR1 DFQATT, CDR2 SNEGSKA (reference sequence). The CDR3 sequence is CSARASRSGQGSTYEQYF. In DNA form, the CDR3 reads TGCAGTGCTAGAGCGTCACGGTCGGGACAGGGTTCTACCTACGAGCAGTACTTC.

The sample holds a few counts of this clonotype. This sequence joins TRBV7-8 and TRBJ2-5; tentative D call: TRBD2 (7 bases). The length of the CDR3 is 16 residues. Germline CDR1 is SGHVS and CDR2 is FQNEAQ. The germline V and J ends were trimmed by 3 bases and 2 bases, with 16 bases remaining between them. CDR3: CASSLGGGPKQETQYF. CDR3 bases: TGTGCCAGCAGCTTGGGAGGGGGGCCTAAACAAGAGACCCAGTACTTC. The full variable domain, with the rest looked up from reference TRBV7-8 and TRBJ2-5, is GAGVSQSPRYKVAKRGQDVALRCDPISGHVSLFWYQQALGQGPEFLTYFQNEAQLDKSGLPSDRFFAERPEGSVSTLKIQRTQQEDSAVYLCASSLGGGPKQETQYFGPGTRLLVL.

In this sample, this clonotype turned up a few times. A read error may account for a junction end that differs from germline. The rearrangement joins TRBV20-1 to TRBJ1-4, with unresolved D. Looked up from germline, CDR1 is DFQATT and CDR2 is SNEGSKA (reference sequence). This CDR3 spans 13 amino acids. Here the CDR3 reads CSASAGINEKRFF. The CDR3 DNA is TGCAGTGCTAGTGCGGGGATTAATGAAAAACGGTTTTTT.

The V call is TRBV7-2, the J call TRBJ1-6, with 9 positions matching TRBD1. J was trimmed by 5 bases and V by 6 bases; bases with no gene match: 11. The germline V gene has CDR1 SGHTA and CDR2 FQGNSA. This CDR3 is built from 17 residues. The DNA of the CDR3 is TGTGCCAGCAGAAGGACAGGGGCGACCAACCATAATTCACCCCTCCACTTT. As protein: CASRRTGATNHNSPLHF.

This clonotype was recorded at least ten times. The chain links TRBV7-9 to TRBJ2-1; 8 bases agree with TRBD1. This CDR3 is built from 15 residues. V trimming: 4 bases; J trimming: 6 bases; junction bases outside the gene matches: 8. CDR1 and CDR2 from the germline V gene are SEHNR and FQNEAQ (reference sequence). CDR3 amino acids: CASSSDRVTGNEQFF. DNA of the CDR3: TGTGCCAGCAGCTCGGACAGGGTGACGGGCAATGAGCAGTTCTTC.

This clonotype occurred once. The rearrangement joins TRBV7-2 to TRBJ1-1; 8 bases line up with TRBD1. Unmatched junction bases numbered 8, after V lost 5 bases and J lost 6 bases. The CDR3 sequence is 14 residues long. Germline CDR1 SGHTA, CDR2 FQGNSA. The CDR3 protein is CASSEAQGVAEAFF. For the CDR3, the DNA is TGTGCCAGCAGCGAAGCACAGGGGGTCGCTGAAGCTTTCTTT.

The chain carries TRBV18 and TRBJ1-6; D might be TRBD1 (6 bases). Trimming took 2 bases from V and 7 from J, leaving 9 bases between them. The CDR3 consists of 14 residues. Germline V gene data show CDR1 as KGHSH and CDR2 as LQKENI. The CDR3 loop is CASSPRQENSPLHF. The CDR3, as DNA: TGTGCCAGCTCACCAAGACAGGAGAATTCACCCCTCCACTTT.

This clonotype was observed at least ten times. The rearrangement uses TRBV18 and TRBJ2-5; TRBD1 matches 7 bases. The CDR3 is 14 residues long. V dropped 3 bases and J dropped 4; count of bases not matched to a gene: 5. Germline V gene data show CDR1 as KGHSH and CDR2 as LQKENI. The CDR3 spells CASSPGTVIETQYF. As DNA, the CDR3 is TGTGCCAGCTCACCGGGGACAGTAATAGAGACCCAGTACTTC.

The chain combines TRBV11-2 with TRBJ2-1; tentatively, D is TRBD1 (5 bases). Germline V lookup: CDR1 SGHAT, CDR2 FQNNGV. V lost 11 bases to trimming and J lost 0 bases, with 20 bases between them. The CDR3 extends over 16 amino acids. The CDR3 DNA is TGTGCCGGCCGAGAAATTAGGGGCCTCTCCTACAATGAGCAGTTCTTC. It translates to CAGREIRGLSYNEQFF. The whole variable domain, remainder taken from reference TRBV11-2 and TRBJ2-1, is EAGVAQSPRYKIIEKRQSVAFWCNPISGHATLYWYQQILGQGPKLLIQFQNNGVVDDSQLPKDRFSAERLKGVDSTLKIQPAKLEDSAVYLCAGREIRGLSYNEQFFGPGTRLTVL.

The rearrangement joins TRBV7-2 to TRBJ1-2, with 11 bases lining up with TRBD1. V lost 5 bases and J lost 8; bases outside the gene matches: 10. This CDR3 comprises 15 residues. Per the germline V gene, CDR1 is SGHTA and CDR2 is FQGNSA. The CDR3 DNA is TGTGCCAGCAGCCCCGGACAGGGGGCGAGGTGGGGCTACACCTTC. Translation gives CASSPGQGARWGYTF.

V gene TRBV20-1 combines with J gene TRBJ2-2; D may be TRBD1 (6 bases). The germline V gene encodes CDR1 DFQATT and CDR2 SNEGSKA (reference sequence). The CDR3 spans 14 residues. Trimming removed 3 bases at V and 4 bases at J, with 12 bases between. The CDR3 reads CSASQGLGTGELFF. CDR3 sequence (DNA): TGCAGTGCTAGCCAGGGGCTTGGCACCGGGGAGCTGTTTTTT.

This clonotype was detected many times. V and J are TRBV18 and TRBJ2-3; a weak D match, TRBD1 (6 bases). The CDR3 extends over 14 amino acids. CDR1 is KGHSH and CDR2 is LQKENI in the germline V gene. The germline V and J ends were trimmed by 5 bases and 3 bases, with 12 bases remaining between them. CDR3: CASSGGTVTDTQYF. The CDR3 coding sequence is TGTGCCAGCTCAGGGGGCACCGTTACAGATACGCAGTATTTT.

This clonotype has a count of ten or more. The J gene is TRBJ2-7, the V gene TRBV28; D possibly matches TRBD1 or TRBD2 (6 bases each). CDR1 is MDHEN and CDR2 is SYDVKM in the germline V gene. This CDR3 has 18 residues. Trimming pared 5 bases from V and 4 bases from J, leaving 27 bases between. CDR3 amino acids: CASSPAGPGGPHRYEQYF. CDR3 DNA sequence: TGTGCCAGCAGTCCTGCCGGCCCTGGGGGGCCCCATAGGTACGAGCAGTACTTC.

The chain joins TRBV5-4 to TRBJ2-1; D assignment may be TRBD1 or TRBD2 (7 bases each). Looked up from germline, CDR1 is SGHNT and CDR2 is YYREEE (reference sequence). The CDR3 has 14 residues. V lost 3 bases, J lost 14 bases, and 21 bases lay in between. Here the CDR3 reads CASSSPLPGGDEFF. CDR3 nucleotide sequence: TGTGCCAGCAGCTCTCCCCTTCCAGGGGGGGACGAGTTCTTC.

In this sample, this clonotype turned up a few times. This chain connects TRBV20-1 to TRBJ1-1; D ambiguous. This CDR3 is 13 amino acids long. V was cut by 5 bases and J by 0 bases, with 10 bases left in between. CDR1 DFQATT and CDR2 SNEGSKA come from the germline V gene (reference sequence). The CDR3 here is CSAHKDMNTEAFF. The CDR3 nucleotides read TGCAGTGCTCACAAAGACATGAACACTGAAGCTTTCTTT.

This clonotype has at least ten counts. V gene TRBV2 combines with J gene TRBJ1-2; no reliable D call. Looked up from germline, CDR1 is SNHLY and CDR2 is FYNNEI. V shed 6 bases and J shed 8 bases, with 10 bases lying between them. The CDR3 runs to 11 residues. Here the CDR3 DNA reads TGTGCCAGCAGCCCGCTGTGGGGCTACACCTTC. This translates into CASSPLWGYTF.

The V gene is TRBV11-2, the J gene TRBJ2-3; the match to TRBD2 covers 9 bases. V shed 7 bases and J 6 bases; nucleotides not matched to a gene: 14. CDR3 length: 16 amino acids. Germline CDR1 SGHAT, CDR2 FQNNGV. The CDR3, as DNA: TGTGCCAGCAACCAGAGGGGCGGGGGGGCCTTCGATACGCAGTATTTT. Its translation: CASNQRGGGAFDTQYF.

This clonotype has a handful of counts. V gene TRBV16 combines with J gene TRBJ2-1, with unresolved D. V shed 4 bases and J shed 8 bases, with 6 bases lying between them. This CDR3 has 11 amino acids. Germline CDR1 and CDR2: KGHSY and FQNENV. The CDR3 sequence: CASSRDYEQFF. For the CDR3, the DNA is TGTGCCAGCAGCCGCGACTATGAGCAGTTCTTC.